The entry below describes one T cell receptor beta chain. In the original analysis: The authors estimated nucleated cell counts from reference gene primer amplification. Profiling relied on immunoSEQ multiplex PCR, and the TCRdb table lists in-frame clones only, not all of them. From that table come the V and J calls and clone size; the DNA was used to work out D and trimming. The sample contains roughly 180,000 clones, around 79% of which appear only once. V lost 3 bases and J lost 2, with 12 bases in between. The CDR3 is 14 amino acids. Germline assignment: CDR1 SGDLS and CDR2 YYNGEE. This record belongs to a study of blood T cell repertoires in COVID-19. Study at large: The origin of the acute and convalescent COVID-19 samples was the United States, Italy and Spain.

This clonotype was obtained from a woman aged 55 to 70 with COVID-19, enrolled during active disease. Material for sequencing was peripheral blood. The chain couples TRBV9 to TRBJ2-7, with D maybe TRBD1 (6 bases). The CDR3 DNA reads TGTGCCAGCAGCGCAGGACCAGGGGCCTACGAGCAGTACTTC. It is translated as CASSAGPGAYEQYF.